One T cell receptor (beta chain) is described in this entry. This sample is drawn from a study of blood T cell repertoires in COVID-19. Looked up from germline, CDR1 is SGHRS and CDR2 is YFSETQ. V lost 3 bases and J lost 6; bases outside the gene matches: 9. The CDR3 sequence is 16 residues long. Clones were sequenced by immunoSEQ multiplex PCR, and TCRdb holds only the in-frame ones, with some missing. The table lists a few hundred thousand clones, around 87% of them singletons. The specimen was peripheral blood. The TCR comes from a woman aged 70 to 79 with active or convalescent COVID-19. V is TRBV5-1 and J is TRBJ2-2; 9 bases align to TRBD1. The CDR3: CASSSSGQGYAGELFF. The CDR3 DNA is TGCGCCAGCAGCTCGAGCGGACAGGGGTACGCCGGGGAGCTGTTTTTT.